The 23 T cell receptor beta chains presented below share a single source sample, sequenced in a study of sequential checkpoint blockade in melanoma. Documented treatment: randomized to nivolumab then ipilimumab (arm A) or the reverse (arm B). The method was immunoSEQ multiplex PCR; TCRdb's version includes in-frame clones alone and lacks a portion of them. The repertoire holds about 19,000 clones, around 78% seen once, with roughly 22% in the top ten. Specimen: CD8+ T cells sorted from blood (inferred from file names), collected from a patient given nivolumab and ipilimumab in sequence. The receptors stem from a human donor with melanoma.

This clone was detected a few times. DNA of the CDR3: TGTGCCAGCCTGGACAGTTTTGAAGCTTTCTTT. Amino acid sequence: CASLDSFEAFF. J is TRBJ1-1 and V is TRBV18; weak D call: TRBD1 (6 bases). The CDR3 loop spans 11 amino acids. Trimming cost V 8 bases and J 7 bases, with 11 bases left between them. Germline-derived CDR1 and CDR2 are KGHSH and LQKENI.

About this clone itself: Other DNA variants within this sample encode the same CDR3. CDR3 nucleotides: TGTGCCAGCAGCCACCGGGACAGGGGCTCCTACAATGAGCAGTTCTTC. Protein sequence: CASSHRDRGSYNEQFF. V and J are TRBV5-4 and TRBJ2-1; TRBD1 matches 10 bases. Trimming took 4 bases from V and 0 from J; bases not matched to a gene: 4. This CDR3 region has 16 residues. Germline V lookup: CDR1 SGHNT, CDR2 YYREEE (reference sequence).

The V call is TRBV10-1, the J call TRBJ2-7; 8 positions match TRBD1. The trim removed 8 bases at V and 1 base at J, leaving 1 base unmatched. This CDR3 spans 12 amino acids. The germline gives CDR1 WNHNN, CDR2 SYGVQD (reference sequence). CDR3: CASGQGSYEQYF. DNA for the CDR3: TGCGCCAGCGGACAGGGATCCTACGAGCAGTACTTC.

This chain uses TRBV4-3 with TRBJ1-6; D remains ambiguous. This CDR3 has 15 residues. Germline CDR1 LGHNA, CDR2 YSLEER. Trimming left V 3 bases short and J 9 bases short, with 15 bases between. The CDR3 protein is CASSQLPIPVSPLHF. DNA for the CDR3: TGCGCCAGCAGCCAGCTACCGATCCCCGTTTCACCCCTCCACTTT.

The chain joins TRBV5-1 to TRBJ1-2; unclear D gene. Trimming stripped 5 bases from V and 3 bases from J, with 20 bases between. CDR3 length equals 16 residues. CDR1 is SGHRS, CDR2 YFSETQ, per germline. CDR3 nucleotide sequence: TGCGCCAGCAGACCCCTGGGAGGGCCGCGAGACTATGGCTACACCTTC. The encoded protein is CASRPLGGPRDYGYTF.

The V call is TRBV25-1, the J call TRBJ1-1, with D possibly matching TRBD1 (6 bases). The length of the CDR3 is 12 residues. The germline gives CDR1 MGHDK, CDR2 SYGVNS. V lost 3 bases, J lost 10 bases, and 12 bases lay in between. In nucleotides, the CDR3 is TGTGCCAGCAGTGACGCAGGGGTGGCAGCTTTCTTT. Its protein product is CASSDAGVAAFF.

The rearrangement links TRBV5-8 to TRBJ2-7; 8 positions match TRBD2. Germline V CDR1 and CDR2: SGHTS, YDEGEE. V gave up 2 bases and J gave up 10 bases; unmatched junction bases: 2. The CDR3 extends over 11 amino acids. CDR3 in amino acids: CASSFGTSQYF. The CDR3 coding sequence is TGTGCCAGCAGCTTTGGGACTAGTCAGTACTTC. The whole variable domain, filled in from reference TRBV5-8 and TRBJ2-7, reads EAGVTQSPTHLIKTRGQQATLRCSPISGHTSVYWYQQALGLGLQFLLWYDEGEERNRGNFPPRFSGRQFPNYSSELNVNALELEDSALYLCASSFGTSQYFGPGTRLTVT.

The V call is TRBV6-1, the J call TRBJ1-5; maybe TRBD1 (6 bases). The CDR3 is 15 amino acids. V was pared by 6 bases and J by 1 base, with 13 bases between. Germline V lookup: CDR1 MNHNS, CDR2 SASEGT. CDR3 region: CASRRTADSNQPQHF. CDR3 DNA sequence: TGTGCCAGCAGACGGACAGCAGACAGCAATCAGCCCCAGCATTTT.

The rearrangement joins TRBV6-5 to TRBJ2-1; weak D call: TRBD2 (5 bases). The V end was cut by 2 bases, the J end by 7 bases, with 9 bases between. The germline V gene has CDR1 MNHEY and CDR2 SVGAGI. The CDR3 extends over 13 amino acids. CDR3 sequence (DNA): TGTGCCAGCAGTTACACTAGTGTGAATGAGCAGTTCTTC. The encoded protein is CASSYTSVNEQFF.

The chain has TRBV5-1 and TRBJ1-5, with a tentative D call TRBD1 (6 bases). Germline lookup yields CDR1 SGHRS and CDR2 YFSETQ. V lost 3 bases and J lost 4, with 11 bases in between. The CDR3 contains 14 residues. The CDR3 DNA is TGCGCCAGCAGCTCACAGGGTTGGAATCAGCCCCAGCATTTT. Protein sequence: CASSSQGWNQPQHF. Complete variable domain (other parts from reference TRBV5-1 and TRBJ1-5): KAGVTQTPRYLIKTRGQQVTLSCSPISGHRSVSWYQQTPGQGLQFLFEYFSETQRNKGNFPGRFSGRQFSNSRSEMNVSTLELGDSALYLCASSSQGWNQPQHFGDGTRLSIL.

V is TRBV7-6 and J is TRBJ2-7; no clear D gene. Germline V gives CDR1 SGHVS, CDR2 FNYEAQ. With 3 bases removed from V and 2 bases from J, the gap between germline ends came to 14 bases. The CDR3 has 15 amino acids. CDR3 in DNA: TGTGCCAGCAGCTTTCGGATCGGAGAAACCTACGAGCAGTACTTC. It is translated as CASSFRIGETYEQYF.

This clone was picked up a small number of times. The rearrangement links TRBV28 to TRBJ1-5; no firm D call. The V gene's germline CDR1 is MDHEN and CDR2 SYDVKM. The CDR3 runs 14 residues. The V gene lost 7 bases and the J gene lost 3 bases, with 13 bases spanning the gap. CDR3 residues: CASTQWSANQPQHF. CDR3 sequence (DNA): TGTGCCAGCACCCAGTGGAGCGCCAATCAGCCCCAGCATTTT.

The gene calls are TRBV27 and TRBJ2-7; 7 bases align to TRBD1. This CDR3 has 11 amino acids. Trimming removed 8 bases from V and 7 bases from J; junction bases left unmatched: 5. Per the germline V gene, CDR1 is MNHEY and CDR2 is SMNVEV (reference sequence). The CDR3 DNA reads TGTGCCAGCGGACAGGTCTTGGAGCAGTACTTC. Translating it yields CASGQVLEQYF.

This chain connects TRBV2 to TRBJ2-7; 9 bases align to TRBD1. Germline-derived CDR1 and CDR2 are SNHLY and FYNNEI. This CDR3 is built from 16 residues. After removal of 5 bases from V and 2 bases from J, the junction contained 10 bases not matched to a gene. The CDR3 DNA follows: TGTGCCAGCAGTCACGTGGCGGACAGGGGTACCTACGAGCAGTACTTC. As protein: CASSHVADRGTYEQYF.

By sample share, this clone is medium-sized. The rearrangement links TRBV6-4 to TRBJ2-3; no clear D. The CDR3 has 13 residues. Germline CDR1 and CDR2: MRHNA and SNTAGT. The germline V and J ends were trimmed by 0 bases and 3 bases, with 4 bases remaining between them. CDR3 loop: CASSDSETDTQYF. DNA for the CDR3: TGTGCCAGCAGTGACTCAGAGACAGATACGCAGTATTTT.

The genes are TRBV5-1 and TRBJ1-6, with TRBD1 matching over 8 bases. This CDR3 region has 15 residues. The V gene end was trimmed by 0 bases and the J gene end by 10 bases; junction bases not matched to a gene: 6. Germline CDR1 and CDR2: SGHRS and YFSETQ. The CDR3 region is CASSLVTGGSSPLHF. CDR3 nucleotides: TGCGCCAGCAGCTTGGTTACAGGGGGAAGCTCACCCCTCCACTTT. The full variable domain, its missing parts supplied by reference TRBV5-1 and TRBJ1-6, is KAGVTQTPRYLIKTRGQQVTLSCSPISGHRSVSWYQQTPGQGLQFLFEYFSETQRNKGNFPGRFSGRQFSNSRSEMNVSTLELGDSALYLCASSLVTGGSSPLHFGNGTRLTVT.

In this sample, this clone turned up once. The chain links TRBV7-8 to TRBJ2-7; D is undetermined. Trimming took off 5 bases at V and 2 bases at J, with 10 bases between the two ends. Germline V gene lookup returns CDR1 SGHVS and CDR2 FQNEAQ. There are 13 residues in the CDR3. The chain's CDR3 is CASSSSPAYEQYF. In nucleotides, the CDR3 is TGTGCCAGCAGCAGTAGCCCGGCCTACGAGCAGTACTTC. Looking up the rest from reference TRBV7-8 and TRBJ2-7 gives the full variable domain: GAGVSQSPRYKVAKRGQDVALRCDPISGHVSLFWYQQALGQGPEFLTYFQNEAQLDKSGLPSDRFFAERPEGSVSTLKIQRTQQEDSAVYLCASSSSPAYEQYFGPGTRLTVT.

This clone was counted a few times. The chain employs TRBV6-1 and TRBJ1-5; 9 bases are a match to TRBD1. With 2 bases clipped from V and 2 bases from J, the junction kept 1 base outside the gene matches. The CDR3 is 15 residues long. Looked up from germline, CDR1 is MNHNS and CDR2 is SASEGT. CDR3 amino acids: CASSEWTGGNQPQHF. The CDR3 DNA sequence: TGTGCCAGCAGTGAATGGACAGGGGGCAATCAGCCCCAGCATTTT.

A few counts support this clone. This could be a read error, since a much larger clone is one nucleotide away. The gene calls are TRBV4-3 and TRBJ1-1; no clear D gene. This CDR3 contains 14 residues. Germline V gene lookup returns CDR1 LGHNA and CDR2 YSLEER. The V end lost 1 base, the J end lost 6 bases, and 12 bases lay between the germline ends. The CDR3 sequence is CASSQGSAEAEAFF. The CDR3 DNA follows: TGCGCCAGCAGCCAAGGTAGCGCGGAGGCTGAAGCTTTCTTT.

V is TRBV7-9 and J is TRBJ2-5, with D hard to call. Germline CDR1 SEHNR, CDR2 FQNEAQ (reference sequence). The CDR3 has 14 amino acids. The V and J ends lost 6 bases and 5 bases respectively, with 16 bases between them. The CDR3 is CASSPPGEWETQYF. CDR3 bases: TGTGCCAGCAGTCCCCCCGGAGAGTGGGAGACCCAGTACTTC.

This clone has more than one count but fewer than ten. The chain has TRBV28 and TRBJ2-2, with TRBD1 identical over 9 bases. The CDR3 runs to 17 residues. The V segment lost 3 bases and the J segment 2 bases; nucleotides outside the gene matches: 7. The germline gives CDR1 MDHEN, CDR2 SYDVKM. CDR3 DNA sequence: TGTGCCAGCAGTTTCGGGGACAGGGCCCTAAACACCGGGGAGCTGTTTTTT. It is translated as CASSFGDRALNTGELFF.

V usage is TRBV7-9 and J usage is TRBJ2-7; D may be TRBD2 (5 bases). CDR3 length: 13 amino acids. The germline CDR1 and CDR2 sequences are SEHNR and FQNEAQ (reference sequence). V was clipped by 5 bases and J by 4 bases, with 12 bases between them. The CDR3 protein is CASSPPREYEQYF. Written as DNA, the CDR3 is TGTGCCAGCAGCCCTCCGAGGGAATACGAGCAGTACTTC.

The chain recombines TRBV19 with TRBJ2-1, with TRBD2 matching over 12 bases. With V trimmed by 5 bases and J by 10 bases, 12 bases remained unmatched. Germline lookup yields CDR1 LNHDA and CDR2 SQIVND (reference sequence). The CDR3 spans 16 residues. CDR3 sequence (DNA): TGTGCCAGTAGTGTTCTCGGGACTAGCGGGCTCCTAGAGCAGTTCTTC. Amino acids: CASSVLGTSGLLEQFF.